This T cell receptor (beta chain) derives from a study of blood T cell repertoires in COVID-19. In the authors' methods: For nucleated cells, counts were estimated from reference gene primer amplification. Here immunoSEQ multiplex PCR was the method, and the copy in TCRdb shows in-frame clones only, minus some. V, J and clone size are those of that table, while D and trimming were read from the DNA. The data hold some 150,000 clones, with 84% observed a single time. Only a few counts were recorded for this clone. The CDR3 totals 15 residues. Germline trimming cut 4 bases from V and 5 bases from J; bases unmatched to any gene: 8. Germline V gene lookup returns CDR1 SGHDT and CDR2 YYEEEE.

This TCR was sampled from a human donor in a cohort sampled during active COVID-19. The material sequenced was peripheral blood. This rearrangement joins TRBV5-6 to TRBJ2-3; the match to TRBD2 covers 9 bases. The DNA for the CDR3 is TGTGCCAGCAGCGTTAGCGGGAGCGGCGGAGATACGCAGTATTTT. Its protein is CASSVSGSGGDTQYF.